These T cell receptor beta chains were read from a single sample in a study of T cell repertoires in cytomegalovirus infection. What these receptors recognize is not known. TCRdb independently ran MiXCR on the reads; one entry per CDR3 protein. The sample carries roughly 69,000 distinct CDR3 sequences, less than 30% recorded once. The sequences come from CD8+ T cells from cultured PBMCs, collected from culture after CMV antigen stimulation. Every receptor here comes from a human donor in good health (CMV status not recorded). Some clones in this sample may be carry-over from other donors' samples. CDR3s include the opening cysteine and the closing phenylalanine or tryptophan. A D gene is named only where the DNA matches it firmly. Clone size is given for some rows only: seen once, a few or many times, or a class if the clone is expanded.

TRBV5-6	TRBJ1-5	NA	NA	CASSLGGLGNQPQHF	TGTGCCAGCAGCTTGGGGGGATTGGGCAATCAGCCCCAGCATTTT
TRBV6-2/TRBV6-3	TRBJ1-4	NA	NA	CASSAGTFEKLFF	TGTGCCAGCAGCGCCGGGACGTTTGAAAAACTGTTTTTT
TRBV7-4	TRBJ1-1	many	NA	CASSPGWHTEAFF	TGTGCCAGCAGCCCGGGGTGGCACACTGAAGCTTTCTTT
TRBV7-8	TRBJ1-2	few	NA	CASSLGGASYGYTF	TGTGCCAGCAGCTTGGGGGGGGCGTCCTATGGCTACACCTTC
TRBV30	TRBJ2-1	few	TRBD2	CAYTPRGRGNEQFF	TGTGCCTACACCCCGCGGGGGAGGGGAAATGAGCAGTTCTTC
TRBV7-6	TRBJ1-1	many	NA	CASSLGQDNTEAFF	TGTGCCAGCAGCTTGGGCCAGGACAACACTGAAGCTTTCTTT
TRBV5-4	TRBJ2-5	few	NA	CASSSGGTEPAETQYF	TGTGCCAGCAGCTCGGGTGGGACTGAGCCCGCGGAGACCCAGTACTTC
TRBV7-8	TRBJ2-2	NA	TRBD2	CASSRTSGNTGELFF	TGTGCCAGCAGCCGGACTAGCGGGAACACCGGGGAGCTGTTTTTT
TRBV6-1	TRBJ1-1	NA	NA	CASTQLTGENTEAFF	TGTGCCAGCACCCAACTAACCGGGGAGAACACTGAAGCTTTCTTT
TRBV18	TRBJ1-5	few	NA	CASSGRPGLNQPQHF	TGTGCCAGCTCGGGTCGTCCCGGCCTTAATCAGCCCCAGCATTTT
TRBV7-8	TRBJ2-7	many	TRBD1	CASSPSHGTGGLFQYF	TGTGCCAGCAGCCCCAGCCACGGGACAGGGGGCCTCTTTCAGTACTTC
TRBV6-6	TRBJ1-6	NA	TRBD1	CASSYGDSNSPLHF	TGTGCCAGCAGTTACGGGGACAGTAATTCACCCCTCCACTTT
TRBV4-3	TRBJ2-1	many	TRBD2	CASSQDQAGGYNEQFF	TGCGCCAGCAGCCAAGATCAGGCGGGAGGCTACAATGAGCAGTTCTTC
TRBV11-2	TRBJ2-1	NA	TRBD2	CASSFGLAGIPKYNEQFF	TGTGCCAGCAGCTTTGGCCTAGCGGGGATCCCTAAATACAATGAGCAGTTCTTC
TRBV19	TRBJ2-4	NA	TRBD2	CASSGRTSGTF	TGTGCCAGTAGTGGGCGGACTAGCGGGACCTTC
TRBV6-2/TRBV6-3	TRBJ2-7	NA	NA	CASSGPAYEQYF	TGTGCCAGCAGTGGGCCAGCTTACGAGCAGTACTTC
TRBV27	TRBJ2-6	few	NA	CASGPGVPGANVLTF	TGTGCCAGCGGGCCAGGGGTCCCTGGGGCCAACGTCCTGACTTTC
TRBV9	TRBJ1-1	once	NA	CASSVIRTQNTEAFF	TGTGCCAGCAGCGTAATACGGACACAGAACACTGAAGCTTTCTTT
TRBV4-3	TRBJ1-1	few	NA	CASSQDLEGVEAFF	TGCGCCAGCAGCCAAGATCTAGAGGGAGTTGAAGCTTTCTTT
TRBV19	TRBJ2-7	NA	TRBD1	CASSIAWTGQTYEQYF	TGTGCCAGTAGTATCGCATGGACAGGACAAACCTACGAGCAGTACTTC
TRBV6-2/TRBV6-3	TRBJ2-5	few	NA	CASSYERETQYF	TGTGCCAGCAGTTACGAGCGGGAGACCCAGTACTTC
TRBV7-2	TRBJ2-1	NA	TRBD1	CVSIQGADSYNEQFF	TGTGTCAGCATCCAGGGGGCGGACTCCTACAATGAGCAGTTCTTC
TRBV7-2	TRBJ2-5	few	NA	CASEAGKGETQYF	TGTGCCAGCGAAGCTGGTAAGGGAGAGACCCAGTACTTC
TRBV6-1	TRBJ2-7	NA	NA	CASRGRDGDYEQYF	TGTGCCAGCAGGGGACGTGACGGTGACTACGAGCAGTACTTC
TRBV4-1	TRBJ2-1	NA	TRBD1	CASSPGTGANNEQFF	TGCGCCAGCAGCCCTGGGACAGGGGCTAACAATGAGCAGTTCTTC
TRBV20-1	TRBJ1-4	NA	NA	CSARAPGNTNEKLFF	TGCAGTGCTAGAGCTCCGGGGAATACGAATGAAAAACTGTTTTTT
TRBV7-6	TRBJ2-7	few	TRBD1	CASSLEMTGNYEQYF	TGTGCCAGCAGCTTAGAAATGACAGGGAATTACGAGCAGTACTTC
TRBV30	TRBJ1-6	NA	TRBD1	CAWSRDSSYNSPLHF	TGTGCCTGGAGTCGGGACAGCTCCTATAATTCACCCCTCCACTTT
TRBV27	TRBJ2-3	medium-sized	NA	CASSPKSTDTQYF	TGTGCCAGCAGTCCCAAAAGCACAGATACGCAGTATTTT
TRBV27	TRBJ2-7	NA	TRBD2	CASSLTSGGFLDEQYF	TGTGCCAGCAGTCTCACTAGCGGGGGGTTTCTGGACGAGCAGTACTTC
TRBV4-1	TRBJ2-7	NA	NA	CASSHQPGPQGEQYF	TGCGCCAGCAGCCATCAACCGGGGCCTCAGGGGGAGCAGTACTTC
TRBV9	TRBJ1-2	NA	NA	CASSVGDGRTLELYGYTF	TGTGCCAGCAGCGTAGGGGACGGTAGAACCCTCGAACTCTATGGCTACACCTTC
TRBV11-2	TRBJ1-2	many	NA	CASSSRPGLYGYTF	TGTGCCAGCAGTAGCCGGCCGGGACTCTATGGCTACACCTTC
TRBV19	TRBJ1-1	NA	NA	CASSLNLGKGGSGTEAFF	TGTGCCAGTAGCCTTAATCTCGGCAAAGGGGGGAGTGGGACTGAAGCTTTCTTT
TRBV11-2	TRBJ2-7	NA	NA	CASSLEIAGGSYEQYF	TGTGCCAGCAGCTTAGAAATAGCAGGGGGGAGTTACGAGCAGTACTTC
TRBV6-7	TRBJ2-2	few	TRBD1	CASSYSGPGQKRWSNTGELFF	TGTGCCAGCAGTTACTCGGGCCCGGGACAGAAGAGGTGGAGCAACACCGGGGAGCTGTTTTTT
TRBV7-3	TRBJ2-1	NA	NA	CASSSGDNTLYNEQFF	TGTGCCAGCAGCTCGGGGGACAATACCCTCTACAATGAGCAGTTCTTC
TRBV4-3	TRBJ1-1	few	NA	CASSQDLAGANTEAFF	TGCGCCAGCAGCCAAGATTTAGCAGGGGCGAACACTGAAGCTTTCTTT
TRBV7-9	TRBJ2-1	many	NA	CASSLAGGRVNEQFF	TGTGCCAGCAGCTTAGCGGGGGGGCGCGTAAATGAGCAGTTCTTC
TRBV5-1	TRBJ2-2	once	NA	CASSFDRGTGELFF	TGCGCCAGCAGCTTTGACAGAGGCACCGGGGAGCTGTTTTTT
TRBV13	TRBJ1-6	NA	NA	CASSFAGRSSPLHF	TGTGCCAGCAGCTTTGCAGGGCGGAGTTCACCCCTCCACTTT
TRBV4-2	TRBJ2-3	NA	TRBD2	CASSQEAGGNPDTQYF	TGTGCCAGCAGCCAAGAAGCGGGGGGGAACCCAGATACGCAGTATTTT
TRBV5-6	TRBJ2-1	NA	TRBD1	CASSLLRGPTYNEQFF	TGTGCCAGCAGCTTGCTAAGGGGGCCGACCTACAATGAGCAGTTCTTC
TRBV19	TRBJ1-4	many	TRBD1	CASKDRPFGNEKLFF	TGTGCCAGTAAGGACAGGCCTTTCGGGAATGAAAAACTGTTTTTT
TRBV12-3/TRBV12-4	TRBJ1-5	NA	TRBD1	CASSLAGTDQPQHF	TGTGCCAGCAGTTTAGCCGGGACAGATCAGCCCCAGCATTTT
TRBV4-3	TRBJ2-1	NA	NA	CASSQVSRTYNEQFF	TGCGCCAGCAGCCAAGTCTCGCGGACCTACAATGAGCAGTTCTTC
TRBV4-3	TRBJ2-5	few	NA	CASSQEMGETQYF	TGCGCCAGCAGCCAAGAAATGGGGGAGACCCAGTACTTC
TRBV11-1	TRBJ1-1	NA	TRBD1	CASTPDRVGTEAFF	TGTGCCAGCACCCCAGACAGGGTAGGGACTGAAGCTTTCTTT
TRBV7-2	TRBJ2-5	many	NA	CASTNDGVGTRETQYF	TGTGCCAGCACCAATGACGGGGTTGGGACTCGGGAGACCCAGTACTTC
TRBV7-4	TRBJ1-1	few	NA	CASSLAQGRNTEAFF	TGTGCCAGCAGCTTAGCGCAGGGACGGAACACTGAAGCTTTCTTT
TRBV12-3/TRBV12-4	TRBJ1-2	few	TRBD1	CASSVELGQGSGGYTF	TGTGCCAGCAGTGTCGAACTCGGACAGGGTTCGGGTGGCTACACCTTC
TRBV4-1	TRBJ2-5	NA	TRBD2	CASSQGVGSGDETQYF	TGCGCCAGCAGCCAAGGGGTGGGTAGCGGGGATGAGACCCAGTACTTC
TRBV6-1	TRBJ1-3	few	TRBD1	CASSRRQGTGNTIYF	TGTGCCAGCAGCCGTAGACAGGGAACTGGAAACACCATATATTTT
TRBV25-1	TRBJ2-7	NA	TRBD2	CASSDPGTSGSYEQYF	TGTGCCAGCAGTGACCCAGGCACTAGCGGTTCCTACGAGCAGTACTTC
TRBV28	TRBJ2-7	NA	NA	CASSRVLYEQYF	TGTGCCAGCAGTCGGGTATTGTACGAGCAGTACTTC